A selection of T cell receptor beta chains follows, all from one sample in a study of blood T cell repertoires in COVID-19. TCRdb keeps only in-frame clones here, not all; method: immunoSEQ multiplex PCR. This table has about 330,000 clones, roughly 85% appearing once. Sequencing was carried out using peripheral blood. The receptors stem from a human donor in a cohort sampled during active COVID-19. CDR3s include the opening cysteine and the closing phenylalanine or tryptophan. Each record gives: CDR3 protein, CDR3 DNA, J gene, V gene, clone size, D gene. The D gene is left open where the match is weak. The size of a clone is reported for some rows only, either as once, few or many, or as a class for expanded clones.

CASRGDRPKDTGELFF TGTGCCAGCAGGGGCGACAGGCCTAAGGACACCGGGGAGCTGTTTTTT TRBJ2-2 TRBV3-1/TRBV3-2 NA NA
CASSPRPGGGDTQYF TGTGCCAGCAGCCCCCGACCGGGGGGTGGGGATACGCAGTATTTT TRBJ2-3 TRBV7-3 NA TRBD2
CASSHGGAGGYTF TGTGCCAGCAGCCACGGGGGGGCTGGCGGCTACACCTTC TRBJ1-2 TRBV6-5 NA NA
CASSAGDRVSNEKLFF TGTGCCAGCAGCGCCGGGGACAGGGTTAGTAATGAAAAACTGTTTTTT TRBJ1-4 TRBV5-8 NA TRBD1
CAWKRGTEAFF TGTGCCTGGAAGAGGGGGACTGAAGCTTTCTTT TRBJ1-1 TRBV30 NA NA
CASSRDYQDTQYF TGTGCCAGCAGCCGGGACTATCAAGATACGCAGTATTTT TRBJ2-3 TRBV3-1/TRBV3-2 NA TRBD2
CASSGGSGYTEAFF TGTGCCAGTAGTGGGGGCTCGGGGTACACTGAAGCTTTCTTT TRBJ1-1 TRBV19 NA NA
CASSLTGNTYNSPLHF TGTGCCAGCAGTCTTACAGGGAACACCTATAATTCACCCCTCCACTTT TRBJ1-6 TRBV27 few NA
CAWSLRTGYIPTLANYGYTF TGTGCCTGGAGCCTCAGGACAGGCTATATACCTACCTTAGCTAACTATGGCTACACCTTC TRBJ1-2 TRBV30 NA TRBD1
CASSLNNEGYTF TGCGCCAGCAGCTTGAACAACGAAGGCTACACCTTC TRBJ1-2 TRBV5-1 NA NA
CATSETTGQIYEQYF TGTGCCACCAGTGAGACGACGGGACAGATCTACGAGCAGTACTTC TRBJ2-7 TRBV24-1 NA TRBD1
CASSLGGGHTEAFF TGCGCCAGCAGCTTGGGAGGGGGACACACTGAAGCTTTCTTT TRBJ1-1 TRBV5-1 NA NA
CASSFGGAEQFF TGTGCCAGCAGCTTTGGGGGGGCTGAGCAGTTCTTC TRBJ2-1 TRBV7-9 NA NA
CASRTGGTYEQYF TGTGCCAGCAGGACAGGGGGCACCTACGAGCAGTACTTC TRBJ2-7 TRBV6-5 NA TRBD1
CASSRTAGLYTEAFF TGCGCCAGCAGCAGGACGGCAGGGTTGTACACTGAAGCTTTCTTT TRBJ1-1 TRBV5-1 NA NA
CASSYAGVDGTGELFF TGTGCCAGCAGTTACGCGGGGGTAGACGGCACCGGGGAGCTGTTTTTT TRBJ2-2 TRBV6-5 once TRBD2
CASSLGGGTEAFF TGTGCCAGCAGTTTGGGCGGGGGCACTGAAGCTTTCTTT TRBJ1-1 TRBV12-3/TRBV12-4 NA NA
CASSLATGLLLYGYTF TGTGCCAGCAGCTTAGCGACGGGTCTTCTTCTCTATGGCTACACCTTC TRBJ1-2 TRBV7-8 NA NA
CATSDQSTGGFNQPQHF TGTGCCACCAGTGACCAATCGACAGGGGGGTTTAATCAGCCCCAGCATTTT TRBJ1-5 TRBV24-1 few TRBD1
CASRVTSGDSYEQYF TGTGCCAGCAGGGTTACTAGCGGGGACTCCTACGAGCAGTACTTC TRBJ2-7 TRBV6-5 few TRBD2
CASSQRGGLDTEAFF TGTGCCAGCAGCCAAAGGGGGGGTTTGGACACTGAAGCTTTCTTT TRBJ1-1 TRBV7-9 NA NA
CASSQRGRNEQFF TGTGCCAGCAGCCAAAGGGGGCGGAATGAGCAGTTCTTC TRBJ2-1 TRBV14 NA TRBD1
CASSGGSRNTIYF TGTGCCAGCAGTGGAGGTTCCCGAAACACCATATATTTT TRBJ1-3 TRBV12-3/TRBV12-4 NA NA
CASSLPQGRTEAFF TGTGCCAGCAGCTTGCCACAGGGGAGGACTGAAGCTTTCTTT TRBJ1-1 TRBV5-6 few TRBD1
CASSSPQPEQYF TGTGCCAGCAGTTCGCCACAACCCGAGCAGTACTTC TRBJ2-7 TRBV12-3/TRBV12-4 NA NA
CGAGVSNQPQHF TGTGGAGCCGGGGTGAGCAATCAGCCCCAGCATTTT TRBJ1-5 TRBV27 once NA
CSASRGTRAETQYF TGCAGTGCTAGTCGCGGGACTAGGGCGGAGACCCAGTACTTC TRBJ2-5 TRBV20-1 NA TRBD2
CASSVESDEQYF TGTGCCAGCAGCGTAGAATCCGACGAGCAGTACTTC TRBJ2-7 TRBV9 NA NA
CATSDPDRPQQFF TGTGCCACCAGTGATCCGGACAGGCCCCAGCAGTTCTTC TRBJ2-1 TRBV24-1 NA TRBD1
CASSSNYGTGKNTQYF TGTGCCAGCTCATCAAATTACGGGACAGGGAAAAATACGCAGTATTTT TRBJ2-3 TRBV18 NA TRBD1
CASSQEFGRGAYQYF TGTGCCAGCAGCCAAGAATTTGGGAGGGGCGCGTACCAGTACTTC TRBJ2-4 TRBV14 NA TRBD2
CAISRDPTEAFF TGTGCCATCAGCCGAGATCCCACTGAAGCTTTCTTT TRBJ1-1 TRBV10-3 NA NA
CASSRDRDPGNTIYF TGTGCCAGCAGCCGGGACAGGGATCCTGGAAACACCATATATTTT TRBJ1-3 TRBV9 NA TRBD1